These T cell receptor beta chains were read from a single sample in a study of cytomegalovirus exposure and HLA in healthy donors. The assay was immunoSEQ multiplex PCR, and TCRdb's table has in-frame clones only and misses some. Seen here are almost 75,000 clones, approximately 86% observed once, and the top ten hold approximately 3%. The sequenced material came from PBMCs. Receptors were obtained from a man aged 25 to 40 in good health and CMV-seronegative. The CDR3 runs from the conserved cysteine through the conserved F or W. Fields, in order: clone size, J gene, V gene, D gene, CDR3 protein, CDR3 DNA. The D gene is left open where the match is weak. Clone size is not always given. Where it is, it says once, few, many or a class for expanded clones.

- TRBJ1-6 TRBV5-5 - CASTPFYNSPLHF TGTGCCAGCACCCCCTTTTATAATTCACCCCTCCACTTT
- TRBJ2-5 TRBV7-9 - CASSPRTDQETQYF TGTGCCAGCAGCCCCCGGACAGACCAAGAGACCCAGTACTTC
- TRBJ2-1 TRBV5-1 - CASSLGGQGVYNEQFF TGCGCCAGCAGCTTGGGAGGCCAAGGGGTCTACAATGAGCAGTTCTTC
- TRBJ2-6 TRBV4-1 TRBD1 CASSQRTGRKTGANVLTF TGCGCCAGCAGCCAAAGGACAGGGAGAAAAACTGGGGCCAACGTCCTGACTTTC
- TRBJ2-4 TRBV7-3 - CASRSDSKRNIQYF TGTGCCAGCAGGTCGGACTCGAAGAGGAACATTCAGTACTTC
- TRBJ1-2 TRBV7-9 - CASSLSLQGAYGYTF TGTGCCAGCAGCTTGAGTTTACAGGGCGCCTATGGCTACACCTTC
- TRBJ1-2 TRBV30 - CAWTRTEHNYGYTF TGTGCCTGGACCCGGACAGAGCATAACTATGGCTACACCTTC
- TRBJ2-1 TRBV4-1 TRBD2 CASSRGLAEVYNEQFF TGCGCCAGCAGCCGGGGACTAGCGGAAGTTTACAATGAGCAGTTCTTC
- TRBJ1-4 TRBV5-1 - CASSLAQGGLVEKLFF TGCGCCAGCAGCTTGGCCCAGGGAGGGCTGGTTGAAAAACTGTTTTTT
- TRBJ2-2 TRBV7-6 TRBD1 CASSPTGNPGELFF TGTGCCAGCAGCCCGACAGGGAACCCCGGGGAGCTGTTTTTT
- TRBJ2-1 TRBV30 - CAWSSLGRMSYNEQFF TGTGCCTGGAGTAGTTTGGGGCGGATGTCCTACAATGAGCAGTTCTTC
once TRBJ2-2 TRBV9 - CASSVRGGELFF TGTGCCAGCAGCGTACGGGGCGGGGAGCTGTTTTTT
- TRBJ2-1 TRBV30 TRBD1 CAWSVRDSTYNEQFF TGTGCCTGGAGTGTAAGGGACAGTACCTACAATGAGCAGTTCTTC
- TRBJ2-7 TRBV5-1 - CASSPGGLSYEQYF TGCGCCAGCAGCCCTGGGGGCCTCTCCTACGAGCAGTACTTC
- TRBJ2-3 TRBV28 TRBD1 CASSPQGQDYTDTQYF TGTGCCAGCAGTCCGCAGGGACAGGATTACACAGATACGCAGTATTTT